A selection of T cell receptor beta chains follows, all from one sample in a study of OX40 agonist ivuxolimab in advanced cancers. Libraries were prepared by immunoSEQ multiplex PCR; TCRdb keeps only in-frame clonotypes and omits some of them. Of some 67,000 clones in the sample, around 84% are singletons; the top ten hold roughly 0.8%. Source: CD4+ or CD8+ T cells sorted from blood, taken in a trial of the OX40 agonist ivuxolimab. The receptors come from an adult with an advanced solid tumor such as melanoma, head and neck, liver or kidney cancer. CDR3s include the opening cysteine and the closing phenylalanine or tryptophan. The D gene is left open where the match is weak. Size tells how often a clone was seen (once, few, many) or the class of an expanded clone, and some rows leave it out.

14 | TRBJ1-4 | NA | TRBV19 | NA | CASRVIGSNEKLFF | TGTGCCAGTAGGGTCATTGGCAGTAATGAAAAACTGTTTTTT
17 | TRBJ2-3 | TRBD2 | TRBV7-9 | NA | CASSPRLAGGGPDTQYF | TGTGCCAGCAGCCCCAGACTAGCGGGAGGAGGACCAGATACGCAGTATTTT
15 | TRBJ1-1 | NA | TRBV28 | few | CASSLGIQLYTEAFF | TGTGCCAGCAGTTTGGGGATACAGCTCTACACTGAAGCTTTCTTT
14 | TRBJ1-1 | NA | TRBV14 | once | CASSQDVGGTEAFF | TGTGCCAGCAGCCAAGATGTGGGGGGCACTGAAGCTTTCTTT
13 | TRBJ2-1 | NA | TRBV18 | NA | CASSRNRDNEQFF | TGTGCCAGCTCACGGAACAGGGACAATGAGCAGTTCTTC
14 | TRBJ1-6 | NA | TRBV5-1 | NA | CASSLGMSNSPLHF | TGCGCCAGCAGCTTGGGCATGTCTAATTCACCCCTCCACTTT
12 | TRBJ2-2 | NA | TRBV18 | NA | CASSPITGELFF | TGTGCCAGCTCACCAATTACCGGGGAGCTGTTTTTT
17 | TRBJ1-1 | NA | TRBV28 | few | CASSPYVFATAKGEAFF | TGTGCCAGCAGCCCTTACGTCTTCGCCACCGCTAAGGGTGAAGCTTTCTTT
12 | TRBJ1-1 | NA | TRBV4-1 | once | CASRGQDTEAFF | TGCGCCAGCCGGGGACAAGACACTGAAGCTTTCTTT
14 | TRBJ1-5 | TRBD1 | TRBV2 | NA | CASSAGQGRQPQHF | TGTGCCAGCTCCGCTGGACAGGGGAGGCAGCCCCAGCATTTT
16 | TRBJ2-5 | TRBD2 | TRBV30 | NA | CAWSSPLAGGRETQYF | TGTGCCTGGAGTTCCCCTTTAGCGGGGGGGCGAGAGACCCAGTACTTC
16 | TRBJ1-1 | TRBD1 | TRBV4-3 | NA | CASSHPRGGLNTEAFF | TGCGCCAGCAGCCACCCCAGGGGGGGCTTGAACACTGAAGCTTTCTTT
16 | TRBJ2-7 | TRBD2 | TRBV7-7 | NA | CASSLNRDYPSYEQYF | TGTGCCAGCAGCTTAAACCGGGACTACCCCTCCTACGAGCAGTACTTC
16 | TRBJ1-1 | NA | TRBV28 | NA | CASSILWTAESTEAFF | TGTGCCAGCAGTATACTTTGGACCGCGGAGAGCACTGAAGCTTTCTTT
16 | TRBJ1-5 | TRBD1 | TRBV5-1 | few | CASSLGPTGGNQPQHF | TGCGCCAGCAGCTTAGGTCCAACAGGGGGCAATCAGCCCCAGCATTTT
15 | TRBJ2-3 | TRBD2 | TRBV6-1 | NA | CASSRTSLSTDTQYF | TGTGCCAGCAGCAGGACTAGCCTCAGCACAGATACGCAGTATTTT
13 | TRBJ2-7 | NA | TRBV11-3 | NA | CASSSRGTYEQYF | TGTGCCAGCAGCTCCAGGGGTACCTACGAGCAGTACTTC
14 | TRBJ2-2 | NA | TRBV28 | NA | CASSLLSGTGELFF | TGTGCCAGCAGTTTATTATCCGGTACCGGGGAGCTGTTTTTT
13 | TRBJ1-2 | TRBD1 | TRBV6-5 | NA | CASSSRQGHGYTF | TGTGCCAGCAGCTCCCGACAGGGCCATGGCTACACCTTC
15 | TRBJ2-5 | NA | TRBV5-1 | once | CASSRGTTQSETQYF | TGCGCCAGCAGCCGGGGGACAACCCAGTCGGAGACCCAGTACTTC
13 | TRBJ2-5 | TRBD1 | TRBV30 | few | CAWREGAGETQYF | TGTGCCTGGAGAGAGGGGGCTGGAGAGACCCAGTACTTC
16 | TRBJ2-7 | NA | TRBV2 | NA | CASSLTRDPSSYEQYF | TGTGCCAGCAGTCTCACACGGGACCCTTCCTCCTACGAGCAGTACTTC